This T cell receptor (beta chain) was found in a study of neurological immune-mediated disorders. Germline lookup yields CDR1 MGHRA and CDR2 YSYEKL. With 1 base removed from V and 0 bases from J, the gap between germline ends came to 9 bases. This CDR3 has 16 amino acids. Synthesis of cDNA was performed by 5'RACE using 10-nucleotide random UMIs. TCRdb reanalysed the 5' RACE reads using MiXCR and keeps one entry per CDR3 protein. The sample records some 56,000 distinct CDR3 sequences, over 3.5% being singletons. This clonotype was obtained from a man between 60 and 75 years old with multiple sclerosis. The specimen sequenced was PBMCs. The genes are TRBV4-1 and TRBJ1-4; D not resolved. The CDR3 sequence: CASSQAHGATNEKLFF. DNA of the CDR3: TGCGCCAGCAGCCAAGCGCACGGGGCAACTAATGAAAAACTGTTTTTT.